The sequence of this T cell receptor (beta chain) was determined in a study of T cells in Graves' hyperthyroidism and ophthalmopathy. Study-level findings and limits: Most clonotypes that expanded in the thyroid above 0.001 also showed up in blood. A model of 13 V-J pairs discriminated ophthalmopathy from stable hyperthyroidism.

Disease duration under 2 months; hyperthyroidism patients were aged 18 to 65. Concerning this clonotype itself: The target antigen is unknown.

RNA transcripts provided the source from which TCR beta CDR3 regions were amplified. The TCR CDR3 was amplified in a first-round RT-PCR using the HTBI primer set. Each CDR3 protein is one row after TCRdb ran MiXCR on the multiplex PCR reads. Altogether around 400,000 distinct CDR3 sequences are present, 15% to 18% being singletons, with the ten largest covering approximately 30%. Source material: blood. The TCR was taken from a young woman with Graves' hyperthyroidism that later progressed to Graves' ophthalmopathy.

In DNA, the CDR3 is TGCAGCGTTGAAGAGGGGCCCGGGACAGGGGGAGGAGATACGCAGTATTTT. Translated, it gives CSVEEGPGTGGGDTQYF. This chain uses TRBV29-1 with TRBJ2-3, with 11 bases aligning to TRBD1. The V segment lost 0 bases and the J segment 5 bases; nucleotides outside the gene matches: 10. CDR3 length equals 17 residues. Germline CDR1 SQVTM, CDR2 ANQGSEA.